This TCR beta chain came from a study of cytomegalovirus exposure and HLA in healthy donors. Broader study findings: Researchers reported in a later analysis that common viral pathogens appeared linked to several top clusters. In a later analysis, an Asian-associated ancestry cluster reportedly showed fewer N-insertions than the approximately 610-donor mean.

Both 60 Vbeta primers and 13 Jbeta primers went into the PCR. This table comes from immunoSEQ multiplex PCR, and its TCRdb copy is limited to in-frame clones, with some not included. Here the sample spans fewer than 150,000 clones, approximately 77% being singletons. The CDR3 loop spans 15 amino acids. The V gene's germline CDR1 is MNHNS and CDR2 SASEGT. The junction had 11 bases not matched to a gene; V was cut back by 7 bases and J by 10 bases. Note on this clone: What it binds is unknown.

The sequenced material came from PBMCs. The sequence derives from a young man in good health and CMV-seronegative. This chain joins TRBV6-1 and TRBJ2-1; TRBD2 matches 12 bases. The CDR3 loop reads CASTPATSGSWEQFF. The CDR3 nucleotides are TGTGCCAGCACCCCCGCGACTAGCGGGAGTTGGGAGCAGTTCTTC.